The 25 T cell receptor beta chains reported below all come from one sample, sequenced in a study of blood T cell repertoires in COVID-19. The repertoire was sequenced with immunoSEQ multiplex PCR; TCRdb's copy has only in-frame clones and lacks some. Among 250,000 to 300,000 clones, about 91% were seen once, and the ten largest hold around 12%. The sample was peripheral blood. These TCRs come from a woman aged 60-75 years with acute or convalescent COVID-19.

This chain uses TRBV24-1 with TRBJ1-5, with 9 positions matching TRBD1. The CDR3 runs 15 residues. Trimming took 5 bases from V and 4 from J; bases not matched to a gene: 5. Germline CDR1 reads KGHDR; CDR2 reads SFDVKD. CDR3: CATSAPGTGNQPQHF. Here the CDR3 DNA reads TGTGCCACCAGTGCCCCCGGGACAGGGAATCAGCCCCAGCATTTT.

The V and J genes are TRBV11-2 and TRBJ2-1; TRBD2 aligns across 7 bases. The CDR3 length is 12 residues. J lost 7 bases, V lost 5 bases, and 2 bases had no gene match. Per germline, CDR1 SGHAT and CDR2 FQNNGV. CDR3 sequence reads: CASSGEGNEQFF. In DNA form, the CDR3 reads TGTGCCAGCAGCGGGGAGGGGAATGAGCAGTTCTTC.

The DNA of the CDR3 is TGTGCCACGAGATTCCGGGACAGATATTCACCCCTCCACTTT. Translation: CATRFRDRYSPLHF. This sequence joins TRBV28 and TRBJ1-6, with 7 bases lining up with TRBD1. The CDR3 runs to 14 residues. V was clipped by 10 bases and J by 8 bases; unmatched bases: 11. In germline, CDR1 is MDHEN, CDR2 SYDVKM.

The chain couples TRBV3-1 (or the pseudogene TRBV3-2) to TRBJ1-6, with D hard to call. Germline CDR1 LGHDT, CDR2 YNNKEL (reference sequence). Trimming pared 1 base from V and 14 bases from J, leaving 9 bases between. The CDR3 is 12 amino acids. CDR3 in amino acids: CASSQAGLALHF. The CDR3 DNA sequence: TGTGCCAGCAGCCAAGCAGGATTGGCCCTCCACTTT.

Concerning this clone: Other DNA sequences in this specimen translate into the identical CDR3. CDR3 sequence: CASSGGGGNQPQHF. CDR3 bases: TGTGCCAGCAGTGGAGGGGGAGGCAATCAGCCCCAGCATTTT. The V and J genes are TRBV2 and TRBJ1-5, with D perhaps TRBD1 (6 bases). The V and J ends lost 4 bases and 2 bases respectively, with 9 bases between them. CDR3 length: 14 amino acids. Germline CDR1 SNHLY, CDR2 FYNNEI.

This chain joins TRBV2 and TRBJ1-5; 7 bases match TRBD1. Germline CDR1 and CDR2: SNHLY and FYNNEI. Germline trimming cut 5 bases from V and 5 bases from J; bases unmatched to any gene: 6. This CDR3 has 14 residues. The CDR3 reads CASSSRQGYQPQHF. The CDR3 DNA reads as TGTGCCAGCAGTTCCCGACAGGGCTATCAGCCCCAGCATTTT. Filled out from reference TRBV2 and TRBJ1-5, the complete variable domain reads EPEVTQTPSHQVTQMGQEVILRCVPISNHLYFYWYRQILGQKVEFLVSFYNNEISEKSEIFDDQFSVERPDGSNFTLKIRSTKLEDSAMYFCASSSRQGYQPQHFGDGTRLSIL.

The V and J genes are TRBV5-1 and TRBJ1-2; D might be TRBD1 (5 bases). V lost 2 bases, J lost 7 bases, and 15 bases lay in between. Germline CDR1 reads SGHRS; CDR2 reads YFSETQ. The CDR3 totals 14 residues. CDR3 sequence (DNA): TGCGCCAGCAGCTTAGGTGGGCAGGGTAGTGGCTACACCTTC. This codes for CASSLGGQGSGYTF.

This sequence joins TRBV19 and TRBJ2-7, with D perhaps TRBD2 (5 bases). The CDR3 is 14 residues long. Trimming stripped 1 base from V and 3 bases from J, with 10 bases between. The germline V gene encodes CDR1 LNHDA and CDR2 SQIVND (reference sequence). The CDR3: CASSIAEADYEQYF. In DNA form, the CDR3 reads TGTGCCAGTAGTATAGCGGAGGCGGACTACGAGCAGTACTTC.

V gene TRBV28 combines with J gene TRBJ2-1; tentative D call: TRBD1 (6 bases). Per germline, CDR1 MDHEN and CDR2 SYDVKM. V was cut by 3 bases and J by 9 bases, with 9 bases left in between. The CDR3 length is 12 residues. CDR3 sequence reads: CASSFRGTEQFF. CDR3 sequence (DNA): TGTGCCAGCAGTTTCAGGGGCACTGAGCAGTTCTTC.

The chain employs TRBV7-2 and TRBJ2-1; 15 nucleotides line up with TRBD2. This CDR3 is built from 15 residues. Trimming took 5 bases from V and 10 from J; bases not matched to a gene: 6. Germline V gene sequence: CDR1 SGHTA, CDR2 FQGNSA. The CDR3 bases are TGTGCCAGCAGCGCCGGACTAGCGGGGGGGTGGGAGCAGTTCTTC. This translates into CASSAGLAGGWEQFF. The full variable domain, completed using reference TRBV7-2 and TRBJ2-1, is GAGVSQSPSNKVTEKGKDVELRCDPISGHTALYWYRQSLGQGLEFLIYFQGNSAPDKSGLPSDRFSAERTGGSVSTLTIQRTQQEDSAVYLCASSAGLAGGWEQFFGPGTRLTVL.

The CDR3 nucleotides read TGTGCCAGCCGGCGCCGGACGGGAGATAATTCACCCCTCCACTTT. Translated, it gives CASRRRTGDNSPLHF. This rearrangement joins TRBV2 to TRBJ1-6; D is ambiguous. V lost 8 bases and J lost 5, with 16 bases in between. From germline, CDR1 is SNHLY and CDR2 FYNNEI. The CDR3 contains 15 residues.

The V and J genes are TRBV19 and TRBJ2-5, with 10 bases fitting TRBD1. Germline lookup yields CDR1 LNHDA and CDR2 SQIVND (reference sequence). J lost 5 bases, V lost 5 bases, and 2 bases had no gene match. The CDR3 totals 13 residues. CDR3 sequence reads: CASSDRGLETQYF. CDR3 DNA: TGTGCCAGTAGTGACAGGGGGCTCGAGACCCAGTACTTC. Looking up the rest from reference TRBV19 and TRBJ2-5 gives the full variable domain: DGGITQSPKYLFRKEGQNVTLSCEQNLNHDAMYWYRQDPGQGLRLIYYSQIVNDFQKGDIAEGYSVSREKKESFPLTVTSAQKNPTAFYLCASSDRGLETQYFGPGTRLLVL.

The chain recombines TRBV21-1 with TRBJ2-2; the listed D gene, TRBD2, was not tested against the DNA. TRBV21-1 is reported as a pseudogene. CDR3 length: 16 amino acids. CDR3 nucleotide sequence: TGTGCCAGCAGCAAAGTCGGGGGAGCGCACACCGGGGAGCTGTTTTTT. This gives the protein CASSKVGGAHTGELFF.

V gene TRBV4-1 combines with J gene TRBJ1-4, with a possible D match to TRBD1 (6 bases). The CDR3 is made up of 15 amino acids. CDR1 MGHRA and CDR2 YSYEKL come from the germline V gene. Between the trimmed V and J ends, which lost 3 bases and 7 bases, there was a span of 15 bases. The CDR3 DNA reads TGCGCCAGCAGCCAGGACACAGGGTTTGGTGAAAAACTGTTTTTT. Its protein is CASSQDTGFGEKLFF.

The gene calls are TRBV4-1 and TRBJ2-7; 15 positions agree with TRBD2. The germline V gene has CDR1 MGHRA and CDR2 YSYEKL. The CDR3 is made up of 18 amino acids. The ends lost 1 base at V and 0 bases at J; junction bases unmatched: 4. Here the CDR3 reads CASSQVGLAGGSSYEQYF. The CDR3 bases are TGCGCCAGCAGCCAAGTGGGACTAGCGGGGGGCAGCTCCTACGAGCAGTACTTC.

The rearrangement joins TRBV11-2 to TRBJ2-7, with 7 bases matching TRBD2. This CDR3 region has 15 residues. The V gene end was trimmed by 2 bases and the J gene end by 3 bases; junction bases not matched to a gene: 7. The germline V gene has CDR1 SGHAT and CDR2 FQNNGV. The CDR3 protein is CASSLSGTPYYEQYF. The CDR3 bases are TGTGCCAGCAGCTTAAGCGGGACGCCGTACTACGAGCAGTACTTC. Drawing the rest from reference TRBV11-2 and TRBJ2-7, the complete variable domain is EAGVAQSPRYKIIEKRQSVAFWCNPISGHATLYWYQQILGQGPKLLIQFQNNGVVDDSQLPKDRFSAERLKGVDSTLKIQPAKLEDSAVYLCASSLSGTPYYEQYFGPGTRLTVT.

Only a few counts were recorded for this clone. The genes are TRBV18 and TRBJ2-7; a weak D match, TRBD2 (5 bases). V lost 4 bases, J lost 5 bases, and 15 bases lay in between. Germline CDR1 reads KGHSH; CDR2 reads LQKENI. The CDR3 loop spans 14 amino acids. CDR3 sequence (DNA): TGTGCCAGCTCACTCGGACTCGGTCTCGACGAGCAGTACTTC. Amino acids: CASSLGLGLDEQYF.

The chain uses TRBV28 and TRBJ2-1; the match to TRBD2 covers 10 bases. With V trimmed by 6 bases and J by 0 bases, 5 bases remained unmatched. Looked up from germline, CDR1 is MDHEN and CDR2 is SYDVKM. The CDR3 totals 16 residues. CDR3 loop: CASRTSGTASYNEQFF. For the CDR3, the DNA is TGTGCCAGCAGAACTAGCGGGACGGCCTCCTACAATGAGCAGTTCTTC.

The chain has TRBV6-6 and TRBJ1-2; the D gene is possibly TRBD1 (5 bases). Trimming shortened V by 8 bases and J by 8 bases, and 9 bases separated the two germline ends. The CDR3 is made up of 10 amino acids. Per the germline V gene, CDR1 is MNHNY and CDR2 is SVGAGI (reference sequence). The DNA for the CDR3 is TGTGCCAGCGGGCAGGGCGGCTACACCTTC. Its protein is CASGQGGYTF.

The chain is built from TRBV2 and TRBJ1-2; D not certain. The V gene lost 4 bases and the J gene lost 0 bases, with 9 bases spanning the gap. Per germline, CDR1 SNHLY and CDR2 FYNNEI. The length of the CDR3 is 14 residues. CDR3 loop: CASSAKRTNYGYTF. The CDR3 nucleotides are TGTGCCAGCAGTGCCAAGAGGACTAACTATGGCTACACCTTC.

The chain has TRBV6-4 and TRBJ2-1; 8 bases align to TRBD2. Trimming removed 2 bases from V and 0 bases from J; junction bases left unmatched: 9. Germline values: CDR1 MRHNA, CDR2 SNTAGT. The CDR3 sequence is 18 residues long. CDR3 sequence (DNA): TGTGCCAGCAGTGACGGGACTAGACTAAAAAGCTCCTACAATGAGCAGTTCTTC. Amino acid sequence: CASSDGTRLKSSYNEQFF.

The V gene is TRBV28, the J gene TRBJ1-1; 9 positions agree with TRBD1. This CDR3 has 13 amino acids. Germline V gives CDR1 MDHEN, CDR2 SYDVKM. J lost 11 bases, V lost 4 bases, and 8 bases had no gene match. The CDR3 sequence: CASSSDRGQRAFF. The CDR3 nucleotides read TGTGCCAGCAGTTCGGACAGGGGCCAACGGGCTTTCTTT.

This rearrangement joins TRBV5-4 to TRBJ2-1, with D unclear. The CDR3 sequence is 12 residues long. Trimming cost V 0 bases and J 8 bases, with 6 bases left between them. Germline lookup yields CDR1 SGHNT and CDR2 YYREEE (reference sequence). The CDR3: CASSLVGYEQFF. CDR3 bases: TGTGCCAGCAGCTTGGTGGGCTATGAGCAGTTCTTC.

The chain combines TRBV6-5 with TRBJ2-7; D is perhaps TRBD2 (6 bases). V lost 8 bases and J 0 bases, leaving 14 bases between the germline ends. Germline CDR1 reads MNHEY; CDR2 reads SVGAGI. The CDR3 consists of 14 residues. Here the CDR3 reads CASRRRGFSYEQYF. CDR3 sequence (DNA): TGTGCCAGCCGTCGGAGGGGCTTCTCCTACGAGCAGTACTTC.

J is TRBJ1-3 and V is TRBV5-8; D possibly corresponds to TRBD1 (5 bases). This CDR3 is built from 20 residues. Germline assignment: CDR1 SGHTS and CDR2 YDEGEE. V was shortened by 4 bases and J by 8 bases, with 34 bases between the two germline ends. This CDR3 reads CASSGYSHDNWASRVHTIYF. CDR3 coding DNA: TGTGCCAGCAGCGGGTATTCCCACGACAACTGGGCTTCCAGGGTGCACACCATATATTTT.